This note documents a single T cell receptor (beta chain) sequence. Antigen specificity is unknown. TCRdb's copy holds only in-frame clones and misses some; the assay was immunoSEQ multiplex PCR. The data hold 60,000 to 75,000 clones, with approximately 81% observed a single time. These data originate in a study of OX40 agonist ivuxolimab in advanced cancers. Study-level background: Dose-escalation patients suffered from hepatocellular carcinoma, melanoma, renal cell or head and neck cancer. Findings and limits, study-wide: The study observed clonal expansion of CD4+ and CD8+ blood T cells by week 6 at 0.1 to 3.0 mg/kg. The authors also found low normalized T-cell clonal expansion in some nonresponders. The authors did not determine the antigen specificity of the expanded peripheral T cells.

The clonotype originates from an adult with an advanced solid tumor such as melanoma, head and neck, liver or kidney cancer. This material consisted of CD4+ or CD8+ T cells sorted from blood, taken in a trial of the OX40 agonist ivuxolimab.

In nucleotides, the CDR3 is TGTGCCAGCAGCGTGGCAGGGTGGGCGAACACTGAAGCTTTCTTT. This gives the protein CASSVAGWANTEAFF. The gene calls are TRBV9 and TRBJ1-1; perhaps TRBD1 as D (5 bases). Deletions cut 2 bases from V and 1 base from J, with 12 bases between. The V gene's germline CDR1 is SGDLS and CDR2 YYNGEE. This CDR3 is built from 15 residues.